The entry below describes one T cell receptor beta chain. This sample was included in a study of beta chain features in type 1 diabetes. Germline-derived CDR1 and CDR2 are SGHRS and YFSETQ. With V trimmed by 5 bases and J by 1 base, 9 bases remained unmatched. The CDR3 spans 17 residues. Sequenced material consisted of expressed TCRB transcripts (all of the isolated RNA was reverse transcribed). Some clones are missing from TCRdb's copy, which holds only in-frame ones; the method was immunoSEQ multiplex PCR. The sample carries around 340,000 clones, around 7.6% recorded once. The sample comprised central memory CD4+ T cells from blood. The rearrangement joins TRBV5-1 to TRBJ2-2; 9 bases match TRBD1. The sequence was collected from a woman between 18 and 29 years old in good health. CDR3 bases: TGCGCCAGCAGGGGGACAGGGCCTCTTTTGAACACCGGGGAGCTGTTTTTT. Residues: CASRGTGPLLNTGELFF.